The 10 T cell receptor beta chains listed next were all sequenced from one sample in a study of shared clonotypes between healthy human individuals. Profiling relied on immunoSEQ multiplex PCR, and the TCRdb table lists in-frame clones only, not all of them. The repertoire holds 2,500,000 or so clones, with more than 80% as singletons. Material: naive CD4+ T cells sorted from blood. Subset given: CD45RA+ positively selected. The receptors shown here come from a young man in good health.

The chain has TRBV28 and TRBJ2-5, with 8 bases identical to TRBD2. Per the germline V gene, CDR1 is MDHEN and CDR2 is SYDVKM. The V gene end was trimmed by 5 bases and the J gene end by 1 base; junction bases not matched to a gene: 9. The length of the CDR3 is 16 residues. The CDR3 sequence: CASSLGLGFLQETQYF. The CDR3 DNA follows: TGTGCCAGCAGTCTGGGACTAGGGTTCCTCCAAGAGACCCAGTACTTC.

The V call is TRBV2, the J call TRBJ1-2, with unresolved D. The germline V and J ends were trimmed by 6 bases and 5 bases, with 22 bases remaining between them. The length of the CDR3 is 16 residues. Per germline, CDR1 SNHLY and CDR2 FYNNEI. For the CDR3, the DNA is TGTGCCAGCAGGACCGGTCTTTCGGGGTCGGGATATGGCTACACCTTC. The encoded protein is CASRTGLSGSGYGYTF.

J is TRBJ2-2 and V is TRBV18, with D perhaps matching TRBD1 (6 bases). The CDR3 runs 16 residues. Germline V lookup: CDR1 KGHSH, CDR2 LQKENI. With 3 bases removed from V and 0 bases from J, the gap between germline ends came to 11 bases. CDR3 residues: CASSPQGQSNTGELFF. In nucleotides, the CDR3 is TGTGCCAGCTCACCCCAGGGACAATCGAACACCGGGGAGCTGTTTTTT. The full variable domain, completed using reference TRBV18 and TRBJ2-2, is NAGVMQNPRHLVRRRGQEARLRCSPMKGHSHVYWYRQLPEEGLKFMVYLQKENIIDESGMPKERFSAEFPKEGPSILRIQQVVRGDSAAYFCASSPQGQSNTGELFFGEGSRLTVL.

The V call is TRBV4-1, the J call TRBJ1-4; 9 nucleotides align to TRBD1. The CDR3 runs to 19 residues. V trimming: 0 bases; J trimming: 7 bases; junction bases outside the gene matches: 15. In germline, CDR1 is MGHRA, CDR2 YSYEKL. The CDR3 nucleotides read TGCGCCAGCAGCCAAGATCGGGAGGTGGCGGGGACAGGGAGTGAAAAACTGTTTTTT. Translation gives CASSQDREVAGTGSEKLFF.

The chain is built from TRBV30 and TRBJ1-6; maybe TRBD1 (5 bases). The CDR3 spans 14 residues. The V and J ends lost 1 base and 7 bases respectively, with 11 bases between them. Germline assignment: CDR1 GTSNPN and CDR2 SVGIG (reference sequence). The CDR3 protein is CAWSEDSVNSPLHF. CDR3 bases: TGTGCCTGGAGTGAAGACAGTGTGAATTCACCCCTCCACTTT.

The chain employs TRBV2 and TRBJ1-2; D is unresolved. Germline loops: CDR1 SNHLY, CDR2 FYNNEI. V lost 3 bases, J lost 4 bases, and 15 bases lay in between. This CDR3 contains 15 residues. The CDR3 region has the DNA TGTGCCAGCAGTGATAAGGACGGGTCGGCCTATGGCTACACCTTC. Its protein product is CASSDKDGSAYGYTF.

This CDR3 is CASSFLGDEDYGYTF. The DNA of the CDR3 is TGTGCCAGCAGTTTTTTGGGGGACGAGGACTATGGCTACACCTTC. The J gene is TRBJ1-2, the V gene TRBV28; a weak D match, TRBD1 (5 bases). CDR1 is MDHEN and CDR2 is SYDVKM in the germline V gene. This CDR3 region has 15 residues. The V end was cut by 3 bases, the J end by 3 bases, with 14 bases between.

The CDR3 region is CASSELRVILSYEQYF. In DNA form, the CDR3 reads TGTGCCAGCAGTGAATTAAGGGTCATTCTATCCTACGAGCAGTACTTC. The rearrangement joins TRBV6-1 to TRBJ2-7; D is unresolved. CDR1 and CDR2 from the germline V gene are MNHNS and SASEGT. Trimming took 2 bases from V and 1 from J, leaving 15 bases between them. This CDR3 region has 16 residues.

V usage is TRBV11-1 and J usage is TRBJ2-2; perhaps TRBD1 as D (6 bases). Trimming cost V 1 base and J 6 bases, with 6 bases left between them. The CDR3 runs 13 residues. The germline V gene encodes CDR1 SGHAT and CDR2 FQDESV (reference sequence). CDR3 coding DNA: TGTGCCAGCAGCTTAGGACAGGCCGGGGAGCTGTTTTTT. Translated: CASSLGQAGELFF.

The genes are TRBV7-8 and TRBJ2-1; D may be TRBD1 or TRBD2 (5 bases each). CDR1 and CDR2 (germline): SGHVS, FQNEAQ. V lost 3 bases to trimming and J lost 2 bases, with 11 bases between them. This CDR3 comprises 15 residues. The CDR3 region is CASSLGVQTYNEQFF. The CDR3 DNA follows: TGTGCCAGCAGCTTGGGGGTACAAACCTACAATGAGCAGTTCTTC.